Listed below are T cell receptor beta chains from one sample, sequenced in a study of blood T cells in healthy people across ages. Using its own MiXCR run on the 5' RACE reads, TCRdb lists one record per CDR3 protein. The top ten clones hold more than 6% of a sample with over 1,300,000 distinct CDR3 sequences, 59% of them seen once. Sequenced material: blood. These receptors all come from a man aged 18 to 29 in good health. CDR3s include the opening cysteine and the closing phenylalanine or tryptophan. D genes are given only for firm matches. Some rows have no size entry. The others give once, few or many, or a class for an expanded clone.

D gene,J gene,clone size,V gene,CDR3 DNA,CDR3 protein
.,TRBJ2-3,.,TRBV28,TGTGCCAGCAGTTTTTCCCTCACGGGGGAAAAGACCCAGTATTTT,CASSFSLTGEKTQYF
.,TRBJ2-5,.,TRBV5-6,TGTGCCAGCAGCCTCGAAGAGGAAAGGAAAGAGACCCAGTACTTC,CASSLEEERKETQYF
TRBD1,TRBJ2-7,few,TRBV20-1,TGCAGTGCTCCAAAGGACAGGGATGGGTATGTGCAGTACTTC,CSAPKDRDGYVQYF
.,TRBJ2-1,few,TRBV5-5,TGTGCCAGCAGCTTCGTTATCGAGGAGAATGAGCAGTTCTTC,CASSFVIEENEQFF
.,TRBJ2-1,.,TRBV20-1,TGCAGTGCGGCCGGGGTGAGCTCCTACAATGAGCAGTTCTTC,CSAAGVSSYNEQFF
.,TRBJ1-2,.,TRBV27,TGTGCCAGCAGTTTAAGGCAGGTAAACCATGGCTACACCTTC,CASSLRQVNHGYTF
.,TRBJ2-7,.,TRBV12-3/TRBV12-4,TGTGCCAGTACCCGGGACTTCCTATCCTACGAGCAGTACTTC,CASTRDFLSYEQYF
.,TRBJ1-5,.,TRBV25-1,TGTGCCAGCAGTGATGGGGAGGGCAATCAGCCCCAGCATTTT,CASSDGEGNQPQHF
TRBD1,TRBJ1-5,.,TRBV28,TGTGCCAGCAACCGGGACAGGGGTCGGAGCAATCAGCCCCAGCATTTT,CASNRDRGRSNQPQHF
.,TRBJ2-7,few,TRBV3-1,TGTGCCAGCAGCCAAGCCTCTACCAGCTCCTACGAGCAGTACTTC,CASSQASTSSYEQYF
TRBD2,TRBJ2-1,.,TRBV11-2,TGTGCCAGCAGCGGACAGACCGGGACTAGCGACCACTTCTACAATGAGCAGTTCTTC,CASSGQTGTSDHFYNEQFF
TRBD2,TRBJ2-7,.,TRBV4-2,TGTGCCAGCAGCCTCTTGCGGGGGACCTACGAGCAGTACTTC,CASSLLRGTYEQYF
TRBD1,TRBJ2-1,.,TRBV3-1,TGTGCCAGCAGGACAGGGTTCGCTGAGCAGTTCTTC,CASRTGFAEQFF
TRBD1,TRBJ2-7,.,TRBV25-1,TGTGCCAGCCGGGACAGGGCAAGGTTCTACGAGCAGTACTTC,CASRDRARFYEQYF
TRBD1,TRBJ2-5,.,TRBV6-2/TRBV6-3,TGTGCCAGCAGTTACGAGTCAGGGGGCGTAAAGACCCAGTACTTC,CASSYESGGVKTQYF
.,TRBJ2-5,few,TRBV6-5,TGTGCCAGCAGCTCACCGGGACACTTTGGGGAAGAGACCCAGTACTTC,CASSSPGHFGEETQYF
TRBD1,TRBJ2-7,few,TRBV4-2,TGTGCCAGCACCATAGAAAGGGGGCCCTACGAGCAGTACTTC,CASTIERGPYEQYF
.,TRBJ2-7,.,TRBV20-1,TGCAGTGCCTTGAGAGGGAGGACCTACGAGCAGTACTTC,CSALRGRTYEQYF
.,TRBJ2-1,.,TRBV20-1,TGCAGTGCTAGAGATCTAGAGGGGGGATACAATGAGCAGTTCTTT,CSARDLEGGYNEQFF
TRBD2,TRBJ2-3,.,TRBV20-1,TGCAGTGCTAGGCGGGGGGGGACATCGGATACGCAGTATTTT,CSARRGGTSDTQYF
TRBD2,TRBJ2-3,.,TRBV20-1,TGCAGTGCTAGAGATTTGCGGGGGTTTGGCACAGATACGCAGTATTTT,CSARDLRGFGTDTQYF
TRBD2,TRBJ2-3,.,TRBV13,TGTGCCAGCAGCTCCCAGACTAGCGGGGGGGCGGATACGCAGTATTTT,CASSSQTSGGADTQYF
.,TRBJ2-6,.,TRBV27,TGTGCCAGCAGCCAATACGGCGCTGGGGCCAACGTCCTGACTTTC,CASSQYGAGANVLTF
.,TRBJ2-3,.,TRBV9,TGTGCCAGCAGCGAGGTGGGCAGGGAGGTTGTGGATACGCAGTATTTT,CASSEVGREVVDTQYF
.,TRBJ2-3,.,TRBV7-6,TGTGCCAGCAGCCAAATTCCCTCTAGCACAGATACGCAGTATTTT,CASSQIPSSTDTQYF
.,TRBJ1-5,.,TRBV2,TGTGCCAGCACTCAGGCCGGGGTGAATCAGCCCCAGCATTTT,CASTQAGVNQPQHF
.,TRBJ2-3,.,TRBV11-1,TGTGCCAGCAGCTCGACAGCCCTCGACACAGATACGCAGTATTTT,CASSSTALDTDTQYF
TRBD2,TRBJ2-1,.,TRBV15,TGTGCCACCAGCAGTCTAGCGGGCTCTTACAATGAGCAGTTCTTC,CATSSLAGSYNEQFF
.,TRBJ2-7,.,TRBV6-1,TGTGCCAGCAGGGAGGGGTACTACGAGCAGTACTTC,CASREGYYEQYF